This T cell receptor beta chain was recorded in a study of identifying expanded T cells in peripheral blood. Findings and caveats of the study: Clone count variance between roughly two-week samples rose with total template count.

No infections or other immune events were documented during collection. Repertoires were generated with immunoSEQ multiplex PCR, while TCRdb's copy carries only in-frame clones and drops some. Among approximately 100,000 clones listed, about 85% were seen once. Deletions cut 8 bases from V and 8 bases from J, with 18 bases between. The CDR3 is 13 amino acids. The germline gives CDR1 GTSNPN, CDR2 SVGIG (reference sequence). With respect to this clone: The antigen is not known.

This receptor was identified in a person aged 18 to 70 in good health. Sample: blood. J is TRBJ1-4 and V is TRBV30; D is perhaps TRBD1 (5 bases). The CDR3 sequence is CARAGTVGEKLFF. In nucleotides, the CDR3 is TGTGCCCGGGCCGGGACGGTGGGGGAAAAACTGTTTTTT.